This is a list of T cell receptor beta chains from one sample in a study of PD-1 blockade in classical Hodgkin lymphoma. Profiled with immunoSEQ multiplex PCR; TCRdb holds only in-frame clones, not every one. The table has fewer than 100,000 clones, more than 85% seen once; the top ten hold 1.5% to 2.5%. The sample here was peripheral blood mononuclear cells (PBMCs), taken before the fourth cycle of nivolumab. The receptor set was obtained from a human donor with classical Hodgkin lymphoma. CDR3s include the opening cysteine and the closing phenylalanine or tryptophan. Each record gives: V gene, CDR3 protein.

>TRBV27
CASSPDSGGLTDTQYF
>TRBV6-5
CASSYSQTYSPLHF
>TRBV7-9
CASSPSWDTIQPQHF
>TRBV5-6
CASVVQGQETQYF
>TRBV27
CASSTGQGGYTF
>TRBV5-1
CASSLVGLAGVWGTDTQYF
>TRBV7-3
CASSLTSGVQETQYF
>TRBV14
CASSQAGWAQNTEAFF
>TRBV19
CASIDSGSNSYEQYF
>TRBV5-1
CASSFITGQGRSGANVLTF
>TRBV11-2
CASSLMGAQYF
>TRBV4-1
CASSQPGQGRREQYF
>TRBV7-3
CASSLRGIGELFF
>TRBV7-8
CASTDLSPYEQYF
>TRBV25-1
CASSEPHRYGYTF
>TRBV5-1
CASSLTRTYPNTGELFF
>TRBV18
CASSPPWDTYEQYF
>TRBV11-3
CASSFRSNTGELFF
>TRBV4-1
CASSPGLAGGSDTQYF
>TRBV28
CASSLVVWGGSYEQYF
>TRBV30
CAWSGFVREQFF
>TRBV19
CASTRDRAGYGYTF
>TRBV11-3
CASSSPVTGGDTDTQYF
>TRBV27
CASRKQGAYEQYF
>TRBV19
CASLGRGTDTQYF